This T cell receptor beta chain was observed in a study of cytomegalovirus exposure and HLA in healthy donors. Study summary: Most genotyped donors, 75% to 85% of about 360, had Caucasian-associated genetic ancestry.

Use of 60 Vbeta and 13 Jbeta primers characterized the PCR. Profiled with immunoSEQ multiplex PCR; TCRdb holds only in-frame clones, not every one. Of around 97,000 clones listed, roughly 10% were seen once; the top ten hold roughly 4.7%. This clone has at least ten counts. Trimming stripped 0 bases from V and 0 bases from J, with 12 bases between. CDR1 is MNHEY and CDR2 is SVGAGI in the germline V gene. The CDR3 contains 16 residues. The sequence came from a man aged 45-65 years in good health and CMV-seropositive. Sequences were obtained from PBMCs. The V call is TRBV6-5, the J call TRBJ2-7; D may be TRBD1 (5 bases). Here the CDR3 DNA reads TGTGCCAGCAGTTACTCGAGAACAGGAGCCTCCTACGAGCAGTACTTC. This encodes CASSYSRTGASYEQYF.